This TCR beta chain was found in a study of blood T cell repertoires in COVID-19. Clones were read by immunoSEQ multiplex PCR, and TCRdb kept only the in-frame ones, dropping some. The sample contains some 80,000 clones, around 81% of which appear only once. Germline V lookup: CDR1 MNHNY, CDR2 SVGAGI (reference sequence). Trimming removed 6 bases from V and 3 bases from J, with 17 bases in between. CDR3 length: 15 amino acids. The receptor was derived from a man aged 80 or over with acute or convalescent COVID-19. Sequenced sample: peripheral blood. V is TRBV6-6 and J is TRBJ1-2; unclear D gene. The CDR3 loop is CASRTRSSNDYGYTF. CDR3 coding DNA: TGTGCCAGCAGAACCCGGTCCTCTAACGACTATGGCTACACCTTC.